This TCR beta chain was sequenced for a study of T-cell reconstitution after alpha-beta-depleted transplantation in children. Findings of the study overall: At one year after transplant, newly produced T cells mostly accounted for T-cell counts and diversity.

Germline CDR1 and CDR2: MNHNS and SASEGT. The CDR3 is 13 residues long. Trimming pared 5 bases from V and 2 bases from J, leaving 8 bases between. Unique molecular identifiers were incorporated during preparation of the TCRbeta library. Via MiXCR, TCRdb re-called the PCR reads, giving one row per CDR3 protein. The sample has about 100,000 distinct CDR3 sequences; 5.5% to 7% are singletons. As concerns this clonotype: Its antigen is still unknown.

This receptor was taken from a male patient under 10 years old who had a stem cell transplant for acute lymphoblastic leukemia, so the T cells may come from the graft donor. Sequencing was performed on PBMCs, mostly from graft donor cells, taken 360 days after TCRalphabeta/CD19-depleted stem cell transplant. The chain carries TRBV6-1 and TRBJ2-3; D not certain. In nucleotides, the CDR3 is TGTGCCAGCAGTCCCTGGTCCACAGATACGCAGTATTTT. It codes for CASSPWSTDTQYF.